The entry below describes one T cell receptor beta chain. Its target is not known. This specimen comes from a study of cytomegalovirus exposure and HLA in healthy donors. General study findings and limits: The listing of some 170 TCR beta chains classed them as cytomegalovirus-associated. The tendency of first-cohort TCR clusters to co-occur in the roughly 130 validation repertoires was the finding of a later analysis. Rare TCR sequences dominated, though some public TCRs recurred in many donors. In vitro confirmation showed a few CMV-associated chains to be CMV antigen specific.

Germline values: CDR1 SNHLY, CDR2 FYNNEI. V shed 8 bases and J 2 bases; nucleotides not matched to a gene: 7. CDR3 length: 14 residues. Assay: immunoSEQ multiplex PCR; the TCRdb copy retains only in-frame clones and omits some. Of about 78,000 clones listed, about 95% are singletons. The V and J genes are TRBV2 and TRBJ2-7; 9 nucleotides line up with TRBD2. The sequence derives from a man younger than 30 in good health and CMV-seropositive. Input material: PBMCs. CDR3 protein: CASSAGGRAYEQYF. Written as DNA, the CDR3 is TGTGCCAGCTCCGCGGGGGGGAGAGCCTACGAGCAGTACTTC.